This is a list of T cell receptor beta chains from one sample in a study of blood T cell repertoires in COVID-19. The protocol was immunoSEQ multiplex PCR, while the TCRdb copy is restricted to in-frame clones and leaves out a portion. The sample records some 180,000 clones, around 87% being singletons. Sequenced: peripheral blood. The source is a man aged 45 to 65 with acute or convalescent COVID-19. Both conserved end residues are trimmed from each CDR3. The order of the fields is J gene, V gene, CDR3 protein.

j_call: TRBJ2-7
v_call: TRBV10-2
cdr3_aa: ASGGVLAGPSYEQY

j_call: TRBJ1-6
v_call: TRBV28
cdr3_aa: ASSFLDRVGSPLH

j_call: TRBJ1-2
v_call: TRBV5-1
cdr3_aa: ASSDGTGVYGYT

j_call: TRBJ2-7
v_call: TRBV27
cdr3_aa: ASSYGFPYEQY

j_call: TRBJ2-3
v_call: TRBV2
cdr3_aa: ASRGGVTDTQY

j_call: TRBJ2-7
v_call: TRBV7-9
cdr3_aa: ASSLTSGRGEQY

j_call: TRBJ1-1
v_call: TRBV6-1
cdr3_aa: ASSAMTSGPGTEAF

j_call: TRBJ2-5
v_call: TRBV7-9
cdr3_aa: ASSHQGTKDQETQY

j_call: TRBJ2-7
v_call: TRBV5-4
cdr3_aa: ASSSTSKDEQY

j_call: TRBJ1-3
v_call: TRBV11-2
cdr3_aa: AAEGTGPGNTIY

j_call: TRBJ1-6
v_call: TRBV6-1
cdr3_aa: ASSEFEGSPNSPLH

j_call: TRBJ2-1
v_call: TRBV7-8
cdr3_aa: ASSLWGGRNNEQF

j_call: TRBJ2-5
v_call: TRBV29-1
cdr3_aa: SVEGTGASETQY

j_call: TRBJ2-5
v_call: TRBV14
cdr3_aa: ASRKTGRQETQY

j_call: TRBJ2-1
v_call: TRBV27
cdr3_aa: ASSILRGGLNEQF

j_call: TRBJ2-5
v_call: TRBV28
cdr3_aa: ASSLGDRGQQLETQY

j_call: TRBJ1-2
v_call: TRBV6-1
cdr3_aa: ASSERSTVGLIYGYT

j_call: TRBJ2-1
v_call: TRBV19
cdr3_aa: ASRSLQNNEQF

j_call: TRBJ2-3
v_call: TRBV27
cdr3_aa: ASSLLGVADTQY

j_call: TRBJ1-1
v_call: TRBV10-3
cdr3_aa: AISERQNTEAF

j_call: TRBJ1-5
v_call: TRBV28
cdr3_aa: ASRWRQSSYSNQPQH

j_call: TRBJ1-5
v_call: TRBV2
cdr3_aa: ASRMQGSQPQH

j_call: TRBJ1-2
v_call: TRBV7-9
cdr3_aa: ASSHVRGHPYGYT

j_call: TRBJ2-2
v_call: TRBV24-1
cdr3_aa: ATSDTDISDGELF

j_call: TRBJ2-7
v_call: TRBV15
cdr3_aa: ATSRALSREMVGYEQY

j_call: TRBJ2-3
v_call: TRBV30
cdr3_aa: AWRRTGGSTDTQY

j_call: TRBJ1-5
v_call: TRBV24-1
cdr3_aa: ATSDPYQPQH

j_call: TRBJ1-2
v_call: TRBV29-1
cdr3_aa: SVDRYGYT

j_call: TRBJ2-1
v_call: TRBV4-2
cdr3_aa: ASSQAGDSYNEQF

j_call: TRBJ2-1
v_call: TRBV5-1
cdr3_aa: ASSTSGISGEQF

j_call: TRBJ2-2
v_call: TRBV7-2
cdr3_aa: ASSLIPSSGRTGELF

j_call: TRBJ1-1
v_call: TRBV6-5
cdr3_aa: ASRRGTANTEAF

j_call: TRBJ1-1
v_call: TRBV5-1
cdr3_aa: ASSTAGNMNTEAF

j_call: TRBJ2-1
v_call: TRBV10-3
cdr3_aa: AISVVASGTYNEQF

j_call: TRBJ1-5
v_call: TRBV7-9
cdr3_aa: ASSKDREFQPQH

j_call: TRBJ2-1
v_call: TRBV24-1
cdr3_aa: ATSDFLTGPEQF

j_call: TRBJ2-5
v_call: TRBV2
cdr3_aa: ASSWELAGEETQY

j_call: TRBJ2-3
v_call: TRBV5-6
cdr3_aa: ASSLYRGGSDTQY

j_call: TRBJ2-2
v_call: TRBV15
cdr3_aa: ATSRISPWRENTGELF

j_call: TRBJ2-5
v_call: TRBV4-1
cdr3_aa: ASSQPGTTGETQY